Presented here are 20 T cell receptor beta chains from one specimen sequenced in a study of cytomegalovirus exposure and HLA in healthy donors. Researchers ran the PCR with 60 Vbeta and 13 Jbeta primers. Here immunoSEQ multiplex PCR was the method, and the copy in TCRdb shows in-frame clones only, minus some. The table shows 150,000 to 200,000 clones, with roughly 80% occurring only once. The sample was PBMCs. All receptors come from a woman between 18 and 30 years old in good health and CMV-seronegative.

The gene calls are TRBV1 and TRBJ2-7; TRBD2 reflects the table's D call only, with no check against the DNA. TRBV1 is assigned pseudogene status. This CDR3 has 16 residues. In DNA, the CDR3 is TGCACCAGCAGCCAAGAGTCTAGCGGGGCTACCTACGAGCAGTACGTC. The encoded protein is CTSSQESSGATYEQYV.

The chain carries TRBV2 and TRBJ2-2, with D unresolved. V lost 8 bases, J lost 13 bases, and 17 bases lay in between. In germline, CDR1 is SNHLY, CDR2 FYNNEI. The CDR3 is 12 residues long. CDR3 DNA: TGTGCCAGCCGCCTACTGCCCGGCGGGCTGTTTTTT. Translating gives CASRLLPGGLFF.

This clone was seen only a few times. J is TRBJ1-3 and V is TRBV4-2, with no clear D. V lost 1 base, J lost 2 bases, and 6 bases lay in between. The germline V gene has CDR1 LGHNA and CDR2 YNFKEQ. This CDR3 has 14 amino acids. CDR3 DNA sequence: TGTGCCAGCAGCCAAGTCTCAGCTGGAAACACCATATATTTT. It yields the protein CASSQVSAGNTIYF.

This clone was counted between two and nine times. The chain couples TRBV29-1 to TRBJ2-5; TRBD2 is a possible D gene (5 bases). The CDR3 is made up of 13 amino acids. Germline V gene lookup returns CDR1 SQVTM and CDR2 ANQGSEA. V lost 3 bases and J 0 bases, leaving 8 bases between the germline ends. The CDR3 DNA follows: TGCAGCGTTGATCGGGGAAACCAAGAGACCCAGTACTTC. It specifies CSVDRGNQETQYF.

The sample holds one count of this clone. This chain joins TRBV9 and TRBJ2-1; the D gene is possibly TRBD1 (5 bases). Trimming removed 1 base at V and 10 bases at J, with 15 bases between. Germline V gene lookup returns CDR1 SGDLS and CDR2 YYNGEE. The CDR3 runs 14 residues. The CDR3 DNA reads as TGTGCCAGCAGCGTACCCAACCTGGCAGGGGAGCAGTTCTTC. Amino acid sequence: CASSVPNLAGEQFF.

This clone was observed once. The chain couples TRBV10-3 to TRBJ2-7; perhaps TRBD1 as D (5 bases). The CDR3 has 13 residues. V lost 5 bases, J lost 0 bases, and 8 bases lay in between. The germline V gene encodes CDR1 ENHRY and CDR2 SYGVKD. The DNA of the CDR3 is TGTGCCATCAGTCCGACAGACTCCTACGAGCAGTACTTC. Amino acid sequence: CAISPTDSYEQYF.

The chain links TRBV9 to TRBJ2-1; 7 bases fit TRBD2. Germline-derived CDR1 and CDR2 are SGDLS and YYNGEE. The V segment lost 0 bases and the J segment 0 bases; nucleotides outside the gene matches: 6. This CDR3 has 17 residues. Here the CDR3 reads CASSVEGWGGSYNEQFF. For the CDR3, the DNA is TGTGCCAGCAGCGTAGAGGGTTGGGGGGGCTCCTACAATGAGCAGTTCTTC. Full variable domain (missing parts from reference TRBV9 and TRBJ2-1): DSGVTQTPKHLITATGQRVTLRCSPRSGDLSVYWYQQSLDQGLQFLIQYYNGEERAKGNILERFSAQQFPDLHSELNLSSLELGDSALYFCASSVEGWGGSYNEQFFGPGTRLTVL.

The V call is TRBV6-5, the J call TRBJ1-4; 8 positions match TRBD1. This CDR3 has 16 amino acids. Germline V CDR1 and CDR2: MNHEY, SVGAGI. After removal of 4 bases from V and 6 bases from J, the junction contained 10 bases not matched to a gene. CDR3 in DNA: TGTGCCAGCAGTTCGGGGTTGACAGGGGAGGATGAAAAACTGTTTTTT. Amino acids: CASSSGLTGEDEKLFF.

The chain carries TRBV7-2 and TRBJ2-7; tentatively, D is TRBD2 (6 bases). V was shortened by 2 bases and J by 2 bases, with 7 bases between the two germline ends. The CDR3 loop spans 13 amino acids. In germline, CDR1 is SGHTA, CDR2 FQGNSA. The CDR3 nucleotides read TGTGCCAGCAGCTTACCTAGCGCCTACGAGCAGTACTTC. This codes for CASSLPSAYEQYF. Together with reference TRBV7-2 and TRBJ2-7, the CDR3 gives the full variable domain: GAGVSQSPSNKVTEKGKDVELRCDPISGHTALYWYRQSLGQGLEFLIYFQGNSAPDKSGLPSDRFSAERTGGSVSTLTIQRTQQEDSAVYLCASSLPSAYEQYFGPGTRLTVT.

Only one count was recorded for this clone. The chain couples TRBV27 to TRBJ2-2; 8 nucleotides line up with TRBD2. The V segment lost 2 bases and the J segment 7 bases; nucleotides outside the gene matches: 9. This CDR3 is 16 amino acids long. The germline V gene encodes CDR1 MNHEY and CDR2 SMNVEV (reference sequence). The CDR3 reads CASSLLVGTSIGELFF. DNA of the CDR3: TGTGCCAGCAGTTTACTGGTCGGGACTAGTATCGGGGAGCTGTTTTTT.

The chain uses TRBV28 and TRBJ2-1; 7 bases align to TRBD2. Germline assignment: CDR1 MDHEN and CDR2 SYDVKM. This CDR3 has 15 residues. V was pared by 7 bases and J by 4 bases, with 10 bases of the junction left unmatched. Here the CDR3 DNA reads TGTGCCAGCACATCCGATCGGGAGGCTTACAATGAGCAGTTCTTC. Encoded protein: CASTSDREAYNEQFF.

The chain joins TRBV7-9 to TRBJ1-4; TRBD1 matches at 12 bases. The V gene's germline CDR1 is SEHNR and CDR2 FQNEAQ (reference sequence). The CDR3 sequence is 17 residues long. V was clipped by 5 bases and J by 6 bases; unmatched bases: 10. The CDR3 is CASSIGTGGAGYEKLFF. The CDR3, as DNA: TGTGCCAGCAGCATCGGGACAGGGGGCGCGGGGTATGAAAAACTGTTTTTT.

The chain recombines TRBV13 with TRBJ1-3, with D possibly being TRBD1 (6 bases). This CDR3 contains 15 residues. V shed 0 bases and J shed 3 bases, with 9 bases lying between them. Germline V gives CDR1 PRHDT, CDR2 FYEKMQ (reference sequence). The CDR3 nucleotides are TGTGCCAGCAGCTTAGGCTCAGGGGTTGGAAACACCATATATTTT. This encodes CASSLGSGVGNTIYF.

This rearrangement joins TRBV2 to TRBJ1-5, with no clear D. V was cut by 6 bases and J by 4 bases, with 13 bases left in between. The CDR3 extends over 14 amino acids. Germline values: CDR1 SNHLY, CDR2 FYNNEI. The CDR3 DNA reads TGTGCCAGCAGCGGACTGACTCTTAATCAGCCCCAGCATTTT. Amino acid sequence: CASSGLTLNQPQHF.

J is TRBJ2-7 and V is TRBV7-6, with a weak D call TRBD1 (5 bases). Per germline, CDR1 SGHVS and CDR2 FNYEAQ. This CDR3 has 12 amino acids. V lost 5 bases and J lost 6, with 11 bases in between. The CDR3 DNA is TGTGCCAGCAGCGGCGACAGCTCCGAGCAGTACTTC. Protein sequence: CASSGDSSEQYF. The entire variable domain, with the rest obtained from reference TRBV7-6 and TRBJ2-7, is as follows: GAGVSQSPRYKVTKRGQDVALRCDPISGHVSLYWYRQALGQGPEFLTYFNYEAQQDKSGLPNDRFSAERPEGSISTLTIQRTEQRDSAMYRCASSGDSSEQYFGPGTRLTVT.

V and J are TRBV27 and TRBJ1-2; D not certain. Trimming stripped 6 bases from V and 8 bases from J, with 10 bases between. Germline-derived CDR1 and CDR2 are MNHEY and SMNVEV (reference sequence). The CDR3 covers 11 residues. The CDR3 spells CASSNYRGYTF. The CDR3 DNA follows: TGTGCCAGCAGCAACTACCGCGGCTACACCTTC.

This clone appeared a few times. This chain connects TRBV7-9 to TRBJ1-4; a weak D match, TRBD1 (5 bases). This CDR3 comprises 15 residues. Germline CDR1 and CDR2: SEHNR and FQNEAQ (reference sequence). V shed 5 bases and J shed 0 bases, with 10 bases lying between them. The CDR3 reads CASSQGGATNEKLFF. The CDR3 DNA reads as TGTGCCAGCAGCCAGGGCGGGGCAACTAATGAAAAACTGTTTTTT.

The V and J genes are TRBV29-1 and TRBJ2-5; 9 nucleotides align to TRBD2. The J call may be in error: the DNA end matches TRBJ2-7 better. CDR1 is SQVTM and CDR2 is ANQGSEA in the germline V gene. CDR3 length equals 14 residues. CDR3 residues: CSVELAGFSYEQYF. The DNA for the CDR3 is TGCAGCGTTGAACTAGCGGGGTTCTCCTACGAGCAGTACTTC.

This clone was seen a few times. V gene TRBV2 combines with J gene TRBJ1-1, with a possible D match to TRBD1 (5 bases). Germline V gene sequence: CDR1 SNHLY, CDR2 FYNNEI. The V gene lost 7 bases and the J gene lost 4 bases, with 10 bases spanning the gap. The CDR3 consists of 12 residues. In DNA, the CDR3 is TGTGCCAGCATTGGGGGAGGCACTGAAGCTTTCTTT. Its translation: CASIGGGTEAFF.

The V gene is TRBV14, the J gene TRBJ2-3; TRBD2 aligns across 8 bases. CDR1 is SGHDN, CDR2 FVKESK, per germline. The ends lost 4 bases at V and 4 bases at J; junction bases unmatched: 7. This CDR3 is built from 15 residues. As DNA, the CDR3 is TGTGCCAGCAGCCCCCCGACTAGCGTCCCAGATACGCAGTATTTT. Its protein is CASSPPTSVPDTQYF.